This T cell receptor (beta chain) was documented in a study of radiation and T cells in renal cell carcinoma. TCRdb's table, derived via immunoSEQ multiplex PCR, lists solely in-frame clones and lacks some. Of roughly 92,000 clones listed, 65% to 90% are singletons. This clone has just a few counts. Sample time point: blood 4 weeks post-SBRT, at nephrectomy. Treatment defined: 15 Gy SBRT to primary tumor, nephrectomy 4 weeks later. Nephrectomy followed 15 Gy stereotactic body radiation by 4 weeks. This CDR3 contains 14 residues. The germline CDR1 and CDR2 sequences are MNHEY and SMNVEV (reference sequence). Trimming took off 5 bases at V and 0 bases at J, with 11 bases between the two ends.

This receptor was taken from a man aged 55 to 70 with renal cell carcinoma. This material consisted of blood, taken from a patient whose treatment included radiotherapy and nephrectomy. The rearrangement uses TRBV27 and TRBJ2-7; D is unresolved. The CDR3 here is CASSPRRYSYEQYF. As DNA, the CDR3 is TGTGCCAGCAGTCCGAGACGGTACTCCTACGAGCAGTACTTC.